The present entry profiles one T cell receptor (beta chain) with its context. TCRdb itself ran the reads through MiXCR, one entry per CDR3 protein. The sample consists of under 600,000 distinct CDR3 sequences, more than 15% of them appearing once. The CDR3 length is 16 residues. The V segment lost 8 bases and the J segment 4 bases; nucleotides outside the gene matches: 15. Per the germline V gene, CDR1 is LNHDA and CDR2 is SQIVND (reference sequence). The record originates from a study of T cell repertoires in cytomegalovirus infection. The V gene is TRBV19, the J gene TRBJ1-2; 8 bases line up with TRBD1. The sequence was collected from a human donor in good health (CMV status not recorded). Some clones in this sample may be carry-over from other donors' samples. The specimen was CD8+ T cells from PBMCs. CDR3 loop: CASFEYRVDRGYGYTF. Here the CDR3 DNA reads TGTGCCAGTTTCGAATATAGAGTTGACAGGGGCTATGGCTACACCTTC.